A single sample is the source of the 8 T cell receptor beta chains below, sequenced in a study of control samples from healthy donors and cancer patients. Produced via immunoSEQ multiplex PCR; TCRdb's table is partial and in-frame only. The repertoire holds 20,000 to 25,000 clones, 85% seen once, with roughly 40% in the top ten. The specimen was PBMCs. Receptor source: a man between 60 and 75 years old with head and neck cancer.

The table lists this clone with a few counts. This chain connects TRBV5-1 to TRBJ2-1; 7 bases line up with TRBD2. The junction had 7 bases not matched to a gene; V was cut back by 4 bases and J by 3 bases. The CDR3 length is 15 residues. CDR1 SGHRS and CDR2 YFSETQ come from the germline V gene. CDR3 residues: CASSPQGLGYNEQFF. The CDR3 DNA follows: TGCGCCAGCAGCCCCCAAGGACTAGGCTACAATGAGCAGTTCTTC.

The V call is TRBV11-3, the J call TRBJ2-2; D gene uncertain. Germline V lookup: CDR1 SGHNT, CDR2 YENEEA. This CDR3 spans 15 amino acids. The germline V and J ends were trimmed by 0 bases and 1 base, with 6 bases remaining between them. The CDR3 loop is CASSLERGNTGELFF. CDR3 in DNA: TGTGCCAGCAGCTTAGAAAGAGGGAACACCGGGGAGCTGTTTTTT.

Only a few counts were recorded for this clone. This chain links TRBV5-1 with TRBJ1-4, with 9 bases matching TRBD1. The CDR3 has 15 residues. V lost 6 bases, J lost 1 base, and 4 bases stayed unmatched. Germline CDR1 SGHRS, CDR2 YFSETQ. CDR3 nucleotide sequence: TGCGCCAGCAATCCGACAGGGGGAACTAATGAAAAACTGTTTTTT. Amino acid sequence: CASNPTGGTNEKLFF.

A few counts support this clone. V and J are TRBV7-3 and TRBJ2-1, with D possibly being TRBD1 (7 bases). CDR1 and CDR2 (germline): SGHTA, FQGTGA. The CDR3 spans 15 residues. V lost 2 bases and J lost 0, with 8 bases in between. The CDR3 DNA sequence: TGTGCCAGCAGCTTACAGGGGGGCTCCTACAATGAGCAGTTCTTC. The encoded protein is CASSLQGGSYNEQFF.

This rearrangement joins TRBV29-1 to TRBJ2-2, with 9 bases lining up with TRBD1. The CDR3 loop spans 15 amino acids. Germline V lookup: CDR1 SQVTM, CDR2 ANQGSEA. After removal of 1 base from V and 6 bases from J, the junction contained 6 bases not matched to a gene. CDR3 protein: CSVEGGQGSPGELFF. The CDR3 region has the DNA TGCAGCGTTGAAGGGGGACAGGGAAGCCCCGGGGAGCTGTTTTTT.

The genes are TRBV7-9 and TRBJ2-3; no reliable D call. Germline CDR1 is SEHNR and CDR2 is FQNEAQ (reference sequence). This CDR3 is 13 amino acids long. Between the trimmed V and J ends, which lost 10 bases and 0 bases, there was a span of 11 bases. DNA for the CDR3: TGTGCCAACGCTGCCGGGAGCACAGATACGCAGTATTTT. This encodes CANAAGSTDTQYF.

The chain employs TRBV5-1 and TRBJ2-3, with 7 positions matching TRBD1. The germline V gene has CDR1 SGHRS and CDR2 YFSETQ. Germline trimming cut 2 bases from V and 1 base from J; bases unmatched to any gene: 7. The length of the CDR3 is 16 residues. CDR3 DNA sequence: TGCGCCAGCAGCTTCGGGTGGGACAGAGGCACAGATACGCAGTATTTT. It translates to CASSFGWDRGTDTQYF.

The chain carries TRBV3-1 (or the pseudogene TRBV3-2) and TRBJ2-5, with 14 bases aligning to TRBD2. Germline-derived CDR1 and CDR2 are LGHDT and YNNKEL (reference sequence). The CDR3 length is 17 residues. V gave up 3 bases and J gave up 3 bases; unmatched junction bases: 6. DNA for the CDR3: TGTGCCAGCAGCCAGGGGACTAGCGGGAGAGGCGAAGAGACCCAGTACTTC. Its translation is CASSQGTSGRGEETQYF.